The clone carrying this T cell receptor (beta chain) was seen repeatedly, ten times or more. This CDR3 is built from 15 residues. V was trimmed by 1 base and J by 2 bases, leaving 6 bases between them. The V gene's germline CDR1 is KGHSH and CDR2 LQKENI. The data stem from a study of T-cell reconstitution after alpha-beta-depleted transplantation in children. The TCRbeta library incorporated unique molecular identifiers. TCRdb re-analysed the PCR reads in MiXCR, keeping a single row per CDR3 protein. Among roughly 100,000 distinct CDR3 sequences listed, around 7.8% were seen once. The receptor was derived from a boy aged 2 to 10 with acute lymphoblastic leukemia, due to receive a stem cell transplant. The sequencing used PBMCs, collected before TCRalphabeta/CD19-depleted stem cell transplant. This chain joins TRBV18 and TRBJ2-6; D possibly corresponds to TRBD1 (6 bases). The CDR3: CASSPQGAGANVLTF. The CDR3 DNA is TGTGCCAGCTCACCACAGGGGGCTGGGGCCAACGTCCTGACTTTC.